Listed here are 11 T cell receptor beta chains from one sample, sequenced in a study of T cell clonotyping in hematopoietic cell transplantation. The protocol was immunoSEQ multiplex PCR, while the TCRdb copy is restricted to in-frame clones and leaves out a portion. The table lists 15,000 to 20,000 clones, about 71% of them singletons, with 8.5% to 9.5% in the top ten. The sequencing input was peripheral blood mononuclear cells. The source is a woman in her fifties or sixties in good health. Some clones in this sample may be carry-over from other donors' samples.

The CDR3 loop reads CASSQAIAYEQYF. DNA of the CDR3: TGCGCCAGCAGCCAAGCTATTGCCTACGAGCAGTACTTC. V gene TRBV4-3 combines with J gene TRBJ2-5; D not resolved. The end of the DNA aligns better with TRBJ2-7, so the J call may be wrong. Germline CDR1 LGHNA, CDR2 YSLEER. The CDR3 covers 13 residues.

V is TRBV30 and J is TRBJ1-6; 7 bases match TRBD1. J gave up 7 bases and V 1 base, and 4 bases lay outside the gene matches. The length of the CDR3 is 14 residues. Germline V gene data show CDR1 as GTSNPN and CDR2 as SVGIG (reference sequence). In nucleotides, the CDR3 is TGTGCCTGGAGTGCCGGACAGGACAATTCACCCCTCCACTTT. Amino acids: CAWSAGQDNSPLHF.

The rearrangement uses TRBV27 and TRBJ1-5; D ambiguous. Germline CDR1 reads MNHEY; CDR2 reads SMNVEV (reference sequence). The CDR3 is 12 amino acids. V shed 8 bases and J shed 0 bases, with 5 bases lying between them. DNA of the CDR3: TGTGCCAGCGGTCGTAGCAATCAGCCCCAGCATTTT. It codes for CASGRSNQPQHF.

The J gene is TRBJ2-7, the V gene TRBV6-5, with TRBD1 matching 10 bases. V shed 2 bases, J shed 2 bases, and the junction held 6 bases outside the gene matches. Germline V gene lookup returns CDR1 MNHEY and CDR2 SVGAGI. The CDR3 contains 16 residues. This chain's CDR3 is CASSYTSGTGAYEQYF. CDR3 nucleotide sequence: TGTGCCAGCAGTTACACTTCAGGGACAGGGGCCTACGAGCAGTACTTC.

CDR3: CASSQDGTGYGYTF. CDR3 nucleotide sequence: TGCGCCAGCAGCCAAGATGGCACAGGGTATGGCTACACCTTC. The genes are TRBV4-3 and TRBJ1-2; possibly TRBD1 for D (6 bases). Between the trimmed V and J ends, which lost 0 bases and 5 bases, there was a span of 10 bases. The CDR3 runs to 14 residues. CDR1 and CDR2 (germline): LGHNA, YSLEER.

The J gene is TRBJ1-4, the V gene TRBV4-1; D is ambiguous. CDR1 MGHRA and CDR2 YSYEKL come from the germline V gene. There are 16 residues in the CDR3. The V and J ends lost 0 bases and 0 bases respectively, with 8 bases between them. The CDR3: CASSQDWAPTNEKLFF. The DNA of the CDR3 is TGCGCCAGCAGCCAAGATTGGGCACCAACTAATGAAAAACTGTTTTTT.

The J gene is TRBJ1-5, the V gene TRBV6-5; the D is unclear. Germline CDR1 is MNHEY and CDR2 is SVGAGI. The V end lost 8 bases, the J end lost 7 bases, and 18 bases lay between the germline ends. The CDR3 sequence is 14 residues long. CDR3 nucleotides: TGTGCCAGCCGCCCCGCGGTCAGTGGGCAGCCCCAGCATTTT. It is translated as CASRPAVSGQPQHF.

This clone was seen only once. The chain combines TRBV14 with TRBJ2-7; unclear D gene. CDR3 length: 13 residues. Deletions cut 0 bases from V and 7 bases from J, with 10 bases between. CDR1 SGHDN and CDR2 FVKESK come from the germline V gene. For the CDR3, the DNA is TGTGCCAGCAGCCAAGATTTAGGTTTGGAGCAGTACTTC. It encodes CASSQDLGLEQYF.

J is TRBJ2-7 and V is TRBV2; a possible D gene is TRBD1 (6 bases). The germline V and J ends were trimmed by 6 bases and 3 bases, with 12 bases remaining between them. This CDR3 is 13 amino acids long. Germline V gives CDR1 SNHLY, CDR2 FYNNEI. The CDR3 spells CASRTGSIYEQYF. CDR3 DNA sequence: TGTGCCAGCAGAACAGGGTCGATCTACGAGCAGTACTTC.

The V call is TRBV29-1, the J call TRBJ1-5, with D perhaps matching TRBD1 (6 bases). This CDR3 has 14 amino acids. The V end lost 4 bases, the J end lost 0 bases, and 10 bases lay between the germline ends. Germline-derived CDR1 and CDR2 are SQVTM and ANQGSEA. CDR3 sequence: CSVGTGSSNQPQHF. CDR3 bases: TGCAGCGTTGGAACAGGGAGTAGCAATCAGCCCCAGCATTTT.

The chain is built from TRBV4-3 and TRBJ1-6; D unclear. V lost 2 bases, J lost 9 bases, and 14 bases lay in between. Germline CDR1 and CDR2: LGHNA and YSLEER. This CDR3 is 15 amino acids long. The CDR3 reads CASSQQRDLVSPLHF. The CDR3 DNA is TGCGCCAGCAGCCAACAGCGCGATTTGGTTTCACCCCTCCACTTT.